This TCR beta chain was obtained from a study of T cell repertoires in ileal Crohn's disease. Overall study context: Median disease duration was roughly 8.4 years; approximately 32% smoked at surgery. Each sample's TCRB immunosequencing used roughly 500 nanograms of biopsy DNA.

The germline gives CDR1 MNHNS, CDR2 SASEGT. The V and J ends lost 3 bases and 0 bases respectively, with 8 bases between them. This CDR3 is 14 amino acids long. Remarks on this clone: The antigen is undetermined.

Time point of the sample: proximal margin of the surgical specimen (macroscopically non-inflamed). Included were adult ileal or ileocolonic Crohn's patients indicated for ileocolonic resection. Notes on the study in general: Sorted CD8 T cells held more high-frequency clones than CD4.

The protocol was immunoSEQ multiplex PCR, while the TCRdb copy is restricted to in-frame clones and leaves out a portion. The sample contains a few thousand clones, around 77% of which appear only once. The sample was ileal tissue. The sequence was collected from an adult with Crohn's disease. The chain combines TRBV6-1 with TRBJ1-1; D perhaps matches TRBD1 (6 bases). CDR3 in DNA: TGTGCCAGCAGTGACAGGGGCATGAACACTGAAGCTTTCTTT. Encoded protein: CASSDRGMNTEAFF.